This TCR beta chain originates from a study of T cell responses to AZD1222 COVID-19 vaccine. On the study more broadly: Both about-4-week and about-12-week second-dose recipients were combined.

Concerning this clone: As yet, its antigen is unknown.

Findings and limits, study-wide: The study identified only a handful of AZD1222 recipients as seropositive at baseline.

In germline, CDR1 is MNHEY, CDR2 SMNVEV (reference sequence). Trimming cost V 3 bases and J 8 bases; bases outside gene matches: 3. This CDR3 is 14 amino acids long. This table comes from immunoSEQ multiplex PCR, and its TCRdb copy is limited to in-frame clones, with some not included. The sample carries about 140,000 clones, 80% to 90% recorded once. The specimen comprised peripheral blood, sampled on day 0 of AZD1222 vaccination. The chain links TRBV27 to TRBJ1-5; 11 nucleotides align to TRBD1. This receptor was taken from an adult in good health. The CDR3 is CASSFRDRGEPQHF. CDR3 nucleotides: TGTGCCAGCAGTTTCAGGGACAGGGGGGAGCCCCAGCATTTT.